One sample yielded the 13 T cell receptor beta chains listed below, sequenced in a study of T cell responses to AZD1222 COVID-19 vaccine. Some clones are missing from TCRdb's copy, which holds only in-frame ones; the method was immunoSEQ multiplex PCR. The table shows about 170,000 clones, with around 85% occurring only once. Source: peripheral blood, taken 28 days after the second AZD1222 dose. These receptors were obtained from an adult who received the AZD1222 COVID-19 vaccine.

This clone showed up just a few times. The gene calls are TRBV15 and TRBJ1-6; 8 bases align to TRBD1. The CDR3 totals 21 residues. V was clipped by 0 bases and J by 0 bases; unmatched bases: 13. Germline V lookup: CDR1 LNHNV, CDR2 YYDKDF (reference sequence). CDR3 nucleotide sequence: TGTGCCACCAGCAGAGAGCAGGGAGGACAGGGCAGAAACTCCTATAATTCACCCCTCCACTTT. Protein sequence: CATSREQGGQGRNSYNSPLHF. Drawing the rest from reference TRBV15 and TRBJ1-6, the complete variable domain is DAMVIQNPRYQVTQFGKPVTLSCSQTLNHNVMYWYQQKSSQAPKLLFHYYDKDFNNEADTPDNFQSRRPNTSFCFLDIRSPGLGDTAMYLCATSREQGGQGRNSYNSPLHFGNGTRLTVT.

The V call is TRBV6-5, the J call TRBJ2-3, with 7 positions matching TRBD2. V was clipped by 6 bases and J by 5 bases; unmatched bases: 8. This CDR3 has 14 amino acids. Germline V gives CDR1 MNHEY, CDR2 SVGAGI. The CDR3 here is CASRGLGLQDTQYF. Written as DNA, the CDR3 is TGTGCCAGCAGAGGACTAGGGCTTCAAGATACGCAGTATTTT.

The V and J genes are TRBV2 and TRBJ1-6; D remains unclear. CDR1 and CDR2 from the germline V gene are SNHLY and FYNNEI. This CDR3 region has 14 residues. The germline V and J ends were trimmed by 6 bases and 6 bases, with 12 bases remaining between them. The DNA for the CDR3 is TGTGCCAGCAGATCGAGGGTCTCTAATTCACCCCTCCACTTT. Amino acids: CASRSRVSNSPLHF.

The chain employs TRBV9 and TRBJ1-1; 7 positions agree with TRBD1. The CDR3 consists of 14 residues. CDR1 and CDR2 (germline): SGDLS, YYNGEE. V dropped 3 bases and J dropped 1; count of bases not matched to a gene: 3. DNA for the CDR3: TGTGCCAGCAGCGACTACAGGGGGAACACTGAAGCTTTCTTT. It specifies CASSDYRGNTEAFF.

V and J are TRBV2 and TRBJ1-3, with D perhaps matching TRBD1 (5 bases). This CDR3 contains 14 residues. Trimming pared 7 bases from V and 4 bases from J, leaving 14 bases between. Germline assignment: CDR1 SNHLY and CDR2 FYNNEI. In nucleotides, the CDR3 is TGTGCCAGCAACACGGGGGAAGCCGGAAACACCATATATTTT. This translates into CASNTGEAGNTIYF.

The chain links TRBV5-4 to TRBJ1-1; unclear D gene. Looked up from germline, CDR1 is SGHNT and CDR2 is YYREEE (reference sequence). The CDR3 extends over 15 amino acids. Trimming removed 4 bases at V and 1 base at J, with 14 bases between. CDR3 amino acids: CASSQAGMANTEAFF. CDR3 bases: TGTGCCAGCAGCCAAGCGGGGATGGCGAACACTGAAGCTTTCTTT.

Here the CDR3 reads CASSTAGTDNTDTQYF. The CDR3 DNA reads TGTGCCAGTAGTACTGCGGGGACTGATAACACAGATACGCAGTATTTT. The chain carries TRBV19 and TRBJ2-3, with D possibly matching TRBD2 (6 bases). Trimming cost V 4 bases and J 2 bases, with 16 bases left between them. The CDR3 length is 16 residues. The germline V gene has CDR1 LNHDA and CDR2 SQIVND (reference sequence).

The V and J genes are TRBV30 and TRBJ1-1; tentatively, D is TRBD1 (6 bases). The V gene lost 2 bases and the J gene lost 4 bases, with 8 bases spanning the gap. Germline CDR1 and CDR2: GTSNPN and SVGIG (reference sequence). The CDR3 is 12 amino acids. In nucleotides, the CDR3 is TGTGCCTGGAGTTGGGGGCCCACTGAAGCTTTCTTT. It yields the protein CAWSWGPTEAFF.

The rearrangement uses TRBV10-1 and TRBJ2-3; D is uncertain. Germline lookup yields CDR1 WNHNN and CDR2 SYGVQD (reference sequence). V was clipped by 2 bases and J by 0 bases, with 9 bases between them. This CDR3 is 15 amino acids long. The CDR3 DNA reads TGCGCCAGCAGTGAGGGGTACAGAAGCACAGATACGCAGTATTTT. Its translation is CASSEGYRSTDTQYF.

The J gene is TRBJ1-4, the V gene TRBV10-1; D remains ambiguous. The CDR3 loop spans 15 amino acids. Deletions cut 3 bases from V and 8 bases from J, with 16 bases between. Germline V gene sequence: CDR1 WNHNN, CDR2 SYGVQD (reference sequence). The DNA for the CDR3 is TGCGCCAGCAGTGAAGGCAGCTCGCTCGGGGAAAAACTGTTTTTT. Its translation is CASSEGSSLGEKLFF.

This chain uses TRBV3-1 (or the pseudogene TRBV3-2) with TRBJ2-7; TRBD2 is a possible D gene (5 bases). The CDR3 has 14 residues. The germline V gene has CDR1 LGHDT and CDR2 YNNKEL (reference sequence). With 4 bases removed from V and 3 bases from J, the gap between germline ends came to 13 bases. The CDR3 nucleotides read TGTGCCAGCAGCCCGAGTTTCGGGGACTACGAGCAGTACTTC. Translation gives CASSPSFGDYEQYF.

The chain recombines TRBV7-9 with TRBJ2-7; tentatively, D is TRBD1 (6 bases). The CDR3 extends over 12 amino acids. Trimming took 5 bases from V and 4 from J, leaving 9 bases between them. Germline V gene data show CDR1 as SEHNR and CDR2 as FQNEAQ (reference sequence). CDR3 DNA sequence: TGTGCCAGCAGCCAGGGGTTGTACGAGCAGTACTTC. It is translated as CASSQGLYEQYF. Full variable domain (remainder filled in from reference TRBV7-9 and TRBJ2-7): DTGVSQNPRHKITKRGQNVTFRCDPISEHNRLYWYRQTLGQGPEFLTYFQNEAQLEKSRLLSDRFSAERPKGSFSTLEIQRTEQGDSAMYLCASSQGLYEQYFGPGTRLTVT.

V and J are TRBV7-6 and TRBJ1-3; D is possibly TRBD1 (5 bases). In germline, CDR1 is SGHVS, CDR2 FNYEAQ. The CDR3 has 16 residues. Trimming removed 1 base from V and 0 bases from J, with 10 bases in between. The CDR3 is CASSLGHRISGNTIYF. The CDR3 bases are TGTGCCAGCAGCTTAGGCCACAGGATCTCTGGAAACACCATATATTTT. Filled out from reference TRBV7-6 and TRBJ1-3, the complete variable domain reads GAGVSQSPRYKVTKRGQDVALRCDPISGHVSLYWYRQALGQGPEFLTYFNYEAQQDKSGLPNDRFSAERPEGSISTLTIQRTEQRDSAMYRCASSLGHRISGNTIYFGEGSWLTVV.